This T cell receptor beta chain was captured by sequencing in a study of T cells in Graves' hyperthyroidism and ophthalmopathy (dated by TCRdb to about 2019). Some background on the complete study: Peripheral blood samples were taken at the time of initial diagnosis, prior to any treatment. A discovery cohort of about a hundred patients, about 40 with Graves' ophthalmopathy and 57 with stable Graves' hyperthyroidism, was used to find distinguishing TCR V-J signatures. Prospective prediction of ophthalmopathy was tested in an independent validation cohort consisting of 18 hyperthyroidism patients and some 17 patients who later progressed to ophthalmopathy. The 100 or so discovery patients were divided at random into training and test sets in a 7:3 ratio. Thyroid tissue and blood T-cell repertoires from about six Graves' hyperthyroidism patients were also compared in the study. Once sampling was done, hyperthyroidism patients were given methimazole at a starting dose of 30 mg daily, whereas ophthalmopathy patients were given high-dose intravenous methylprednisolone. The paper describes TCR Vbeta CDR3 sequencing of around 140 peripheral blood samples, made up of about 41 ophthalmopathy patients, some 76 hyperthyroidism patients and 17 progressor patients.

Graves' hyperthyroidism was defined as stable when no progression to ophthalmopathy occurred over 18 months of follow-up. Hyperthyroidism patients were aged 18 to 65 years and newly diagnosed, with disease duration of less than 2 months. The study excluded patients with uncontrolled infections, other autoimmune diseases, pregnancy or lactation. Diagnoses were established on the basis of clinical symptoms, serum thyroxine and TRAb, thyroid ultrasound, and orbital computed tomography. Ficoll-Paque density gradient centrifugation was used to isolate PBMCs from around 10 ml of fresh peripheral blood. Total RNA was extracted with Trizol reagent, and quality was checked on an Agilent 2100 Bioanalyzer. On the study overall, not on this receptor specifically: Most expanded thyroid clonotypes (frequency above 0.001) were also detected in blood, a finding suggesting that blood repertoires may reflect thyroid immune responses. In validation, the model predicted progression to ophthalmopathy with about 71% sensitivity and over 72% specificity, a median of 6.5 months before onset. Ophthalmopathy was separated from stable hyperthyroidism by a 13 V-J signature model, with approximately 89% sensitivity and just over 81% specificity obtained in cross-validation and 80%/75% obtained in testing. Sample size was not statistically predetermined, and investigators were not blinded to group allocation.

This clonotype was observed a handful of times. No antigen is known for it. Per-base quality was not reported, and no clone a single base away is much larger than it. TCR beta CDR3 regions were amplified from RNA transcripts. The first round of RT-PCR for the TCR CDR3 was performed with the HTBI primer set and the Qiagen OneStep RT-PCR kit. A second multiplex PCR round built the libraries, followed by size selection and purification. Sequencing of the libraries was done on an Illumina HiSeq2000 using paired-end 100 bp reads. The authors' analysis ran thus. SOAPnuke was used to process the raw data, with reads discarded if the reads contained adapters or uncalled bases, had a mean Phred below 15, or lacked an exact constant-primer or identifier match. COPE v1.2.5 was used to merge the high-quality paired reads, and each unique nucleotide sequence was defined as a clonotype. Clonotypes were aligned to IMGT TRBV, TRBD and TRBJ reference segments using MiTCR v1.1. Only V-J combinations with frequency above 0.0001, covering about 99% of repertoires, were analysed. The TCS score was defined as F50 (clonal expansion) divided by E x V (chaos), with BLOSUM62-based TCRdist calculated between CDR3 peptides within each V-J. Welch's t-statistics and random forest reduced just over 500 V-J features to under 15, which were used in a naive Bayes classifier (R e1071). The public reads were run again by TCRdb, first through fastp at Q25 and then through MiXCR, and only productive beta chains were kept. Each CDR3 protein gets just one entry, which takes the most common genes and DNA from the rows behind it. TCRdb, not the authors, supplied the V and J calls. The table for this sample lists 300,000 to 350,000 distinct CDR3 sequences; 15% to 20% of them were counted only once. The ten largest clones capture about 49% of the sample.

CDR1 and CDR2 are drawn from the germline V gene: KGHSH, LQKENI. V lost 4 bases and J lost 1 base, and the count of bases not matched to a germline gene is 4. Including cysteine and phenylalanine, the CDR3 has 15 amino acids. Only CDR3 DNA is held: 45 bases, read in frame from base 1. The chain was built from TRBV18 and TRBJ2-7; 10 middle bases align to TRBD1. This receptor was obtained from a woman in her forties or fifties with Graves' hyperthyroidism. Sequencing used blood. The nucleotide sequence reads as follows: TGTGCCAGCTCACTCATGGACAGGGGGTCCTACGAGCAGTACTTC. This gives the protein CASSLMDRGSYEQYF.